This T cell receptor (beta chain) stems from a study of blood T cell repertoires in COVID-19. Study information: Collection of acute and convalescent COVID-19 samples took place in the United States, Italy and Spain. PBMCs, B-cell-depleted T cells, or T cells provided the cDNA or gDNA that made up the material.

In the original processing: From reference gene primer amplification, estimates of nucleated cell counts were derived. Using immunoSEQ multiplex PCR, the repertoire was profiled, and TCRdb retains in-frame clones only, with some absent. D and trimming come from the DNA, and the V and J calls and clone size come from that table. The sample has fewer than 200,000 clones, just over 85% seen once; the top ten hold more than 7.5%. Germline assignment: CDR1 MNHEY and CDR2 SVGAGI. V lost 6 bases to trimming and J lost 6 bases; unmatched junction nucleotides: 9. CDR3 size: 14 residues. V is TRBV6-5 and J is TRBJ2-5; 8 bases map to TRBD1. Sequenced material: peripheral blood. This TCR was recovered from a man in his fifties with active or convalescent COVID-19. The CDR3 DNA sequence: TGTGCCAGCAGGGCCCCCCAGGGGGCGAAGACCCAGTACTTC. Its translation is CASRAPQGAKTQYF.